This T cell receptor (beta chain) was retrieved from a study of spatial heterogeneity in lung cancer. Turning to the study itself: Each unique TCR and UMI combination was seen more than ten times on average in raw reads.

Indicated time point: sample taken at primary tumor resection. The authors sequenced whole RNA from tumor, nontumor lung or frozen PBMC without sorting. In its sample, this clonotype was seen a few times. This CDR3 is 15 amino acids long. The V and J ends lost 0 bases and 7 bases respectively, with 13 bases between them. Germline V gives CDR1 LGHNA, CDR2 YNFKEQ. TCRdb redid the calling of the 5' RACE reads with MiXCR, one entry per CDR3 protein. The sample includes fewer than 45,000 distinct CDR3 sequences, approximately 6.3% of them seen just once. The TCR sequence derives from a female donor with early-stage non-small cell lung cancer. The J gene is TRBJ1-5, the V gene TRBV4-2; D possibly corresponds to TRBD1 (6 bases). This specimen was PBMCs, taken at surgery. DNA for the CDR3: TGTGCCAGCAGCCAAGATCCGGGGGGCGGGCAGCCCCAGCATTTT. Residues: CASSQDPGGGQPQHF.